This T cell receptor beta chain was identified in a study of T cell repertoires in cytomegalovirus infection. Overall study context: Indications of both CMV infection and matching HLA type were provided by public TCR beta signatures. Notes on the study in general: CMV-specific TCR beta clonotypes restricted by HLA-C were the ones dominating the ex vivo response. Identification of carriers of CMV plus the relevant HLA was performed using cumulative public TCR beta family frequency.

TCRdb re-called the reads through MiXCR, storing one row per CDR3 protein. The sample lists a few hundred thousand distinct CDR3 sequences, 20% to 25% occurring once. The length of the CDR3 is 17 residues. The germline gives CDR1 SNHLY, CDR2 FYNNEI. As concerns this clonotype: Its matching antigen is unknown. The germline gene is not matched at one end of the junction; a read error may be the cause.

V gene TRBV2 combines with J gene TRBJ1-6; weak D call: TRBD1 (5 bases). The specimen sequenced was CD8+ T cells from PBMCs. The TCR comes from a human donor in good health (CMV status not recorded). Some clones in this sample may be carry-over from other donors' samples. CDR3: CASTDGGAEKWGSPIHF. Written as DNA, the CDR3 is TGTGCCAGCACCGACGGGGGTGCAGAAAAGTGGGGTTCACCCATCCACTTT. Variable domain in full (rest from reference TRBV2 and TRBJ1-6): EPEVTQTPSHQVTQMGQEVILRCVPISNHLYFYWYRQILGQKVEFLVSFYNNEISEKSEIFDDQFSVERPDGSNFTLKIRSTKLEDSAMYFCASTDGGAEKWGSPIHFGNGTRLTVT.